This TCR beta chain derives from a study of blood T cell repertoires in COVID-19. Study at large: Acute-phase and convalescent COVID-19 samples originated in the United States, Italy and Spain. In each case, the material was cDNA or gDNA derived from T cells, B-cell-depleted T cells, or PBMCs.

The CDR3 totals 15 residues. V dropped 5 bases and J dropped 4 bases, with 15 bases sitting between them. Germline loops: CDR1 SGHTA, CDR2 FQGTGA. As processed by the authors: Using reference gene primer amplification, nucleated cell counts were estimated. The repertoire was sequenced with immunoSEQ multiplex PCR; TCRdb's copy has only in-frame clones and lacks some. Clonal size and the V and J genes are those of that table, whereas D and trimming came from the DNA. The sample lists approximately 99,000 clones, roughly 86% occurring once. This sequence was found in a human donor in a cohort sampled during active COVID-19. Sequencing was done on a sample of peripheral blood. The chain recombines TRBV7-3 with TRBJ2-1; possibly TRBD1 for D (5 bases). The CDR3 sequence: CASSQQDSPYNEQFF. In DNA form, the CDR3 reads TGTGCCAGCAGCCAACAGGATAGCCCTTACAATGAGCAGTTCTTC.